A single sample gave rise to the 25 T cell receptor beta chains below, sequenced in a study of Graves' ophthalmopathy and Graves' hyperthyroidism. TCR beta CDR3 amplification used RNA transcripts. HTBI primers primed a first-round RT-PCR, and a second-round multiplex PCR followed. From the multiplex PCR reads, TCRdb called clonotypes with MiXCR, one entry per CDR3 protein. The table lists some 400,000 distinct CDR3 sequences, around 18% of them singletons. Specimen: peripheral blood. The receptors shown here come from a young woman with Graves' ophthalmopathy.

There are many counts of this clonotype. The J gene is TRBJ1-1, the V gene TRBV7-9; D perhaps matches TRBD1 (5 bases). The CDR3 is 12 residues long. V gave up 3 bases and J gave up 7 bases, with 9 bases separating them. Looked up from germline, CDR1 is SEHNR and CDR2 is FQNEAQ (reference sequence). The chain's CDR3 is CASSFRGDEAFF. CDR3 nucleotide sequence: TGTGCCAGCAGCTTTCGGGGGGATGAAGCTTTCTTT.

This clonotype was detected ten times or more. This chain uses TRBV12-3 or TRBV12-4 with TRBJ1-1; D gene unclear. The germline V and J ends were trimmed by 0 bases and 2 bases, with 10 bases remaining between them. The length of the CDR3 is 15 residues. The CDR3, as DNA: TGTGCCAGCAGTTTAGCCGGGCACCAAAACACTGAAGCTTTCTTT. This gives the protein CASSLAGHQNTEAFF.

This clonotype was seen many times. The rearrangement links TRBV7-2 to TRBJ2-7; D uncertain. V lost 3 bases and J lost 6, with 12 bases in between. Germline assignment: CDR1 SGHTA and CDR2 FQGNSA. The CDR3 runs 13 residues. CDR3 coding DNA: TGTGCCAGCAGCTTTGAACGGTTTAGCGAGCAGTACTTC. Its protein is CASSFERFSEQYF.

The chain couples TRBV12-3 or TRBV12-4 to TRBJ1-6, with D tentatively TRBD1 (5 bases). This CDR3 has 14 residues. The ends were cut back, 7 bases at V and 11 bases at J, with 18 bases in the middle. CDR3 loop: CASTWGLPETPLHF. The DNA for the CDR3 is TGTGCCAGCACCTGGGGACTCCCGGAAACACCCCTCCACTTT.

This clonotype was observed many times. The V call is TRBV7-2, the J call TRBJ2-5; D call uncertain. V was cut by 1 base and J by 2 bases, with 5 bases left in between. Germline V gene data show CDR1 as SGHTA and CDR2 as FQGNSA. The CDR3 totals 13 residues. The CDR3 loop is CASSLGHQETQYF. The CDR3, as DNA: TGTGCCAGCAGCTTAGGGCATCAAGAGACCCAGTACTTC.

At least ten counts were recorded for this clonotype. The J gene is TRBJ2-5, the V gene TRBV6-1, with D possibly matching TRBD2 (5 bases). The V and J ends lost 0 bases and 6 bases respectively, with 14 bases between them. The CDR3 runs to 15 residues. Germline-derived CDR1 and CDR2 are MNHNS and SASEGT. This CDR3 is CASSEAPGSGKTQYF. CDR3 coding DNA: TGTGCCAGCAGTGAAGCACCGGGTTCCGGGAAGACCCAGTACTTC.

This clonotype was detected many times. The chain is built from TRBV9 and TRBJ1-1, with 7 bases lining up with TRBD1. The CDR3 runs 15 residues. The trim removed 0 bases at V and 3 bases at J, leaving 5 bases unmatched. CDR1 SGDLS and CDR2 YYNGEE come from the germline V gene. The CDR3 DNA sequence: TGTGCCAGCAGCGTAGGTGCCAGGGGGGACACTGAAGCTTTCTTT. It codes for CASSVGARGDTEAFF.

This clonotype was seen repeatedly, ten times or more. The rearrangement uses TRBV7-2 and TRBJ1-5, with no clear D. Trimming pared 1 base from V and 7 bases from J, leaving 11 bases between. This CDR3 has 14 amino acids. The germline gives CDR1 SGHTA, CDR2 FQGNSA. CDR3 in DNA: TGTGCCAGCAGCTTAGGCGGGGATTGGCAGCCCCAGCATTTT. It encodes CASSLGGDWQPQHF.

This clonotype occurred many times. The V and J genes are TRBV20-1 and TRBJ2-7, with a tentative D call TRBD1 (5 bases). V shed 2 bases and J shed 3 bases, with 20 bases lying between them. There are 16 residues in the CDR3. CDR1 DFQATT and CDR2 SNEGSKA come from the germline V gene (reference sequence). The CDR3 loop is CSARSQLLGRGYEQYF. The CDR3, as DNA: TGCAGTGCTAGATCCCAGCTTTTGGGAAGGGGCTACGAGCAGTACTTC.

The rearrangement links TRBV12-3 or TRBV12-4 to TRBJ2-7; maybe TRBD1 (5 bases). Deletions cut 5 bases from V and 3 bases from J, with 11 bases between. The CDR3 consists of 13 residues. CDR3 nucleotide sequence: TGTGCCAGCAGTAACGGACACTACTACGAGCAGTACTTC. Translating gives CASSNGHYYEQYF.

This clonotype appeared many times. The CDR3 DNA sequence: TGCGCCAGCAGCTTGGACTGGGGCGGGGGTCAGCCCCAGCATTTT. It codes for CASSLDWGGGQPQHF. V gene TRBV5-1 combines with J gene TRBJ1-5, with D possibly matching TRBD1 (5 bases). V gave up 0 bases and J gave up 6 bases, with 13 bases separating them. The CDR3 runs 15 residues. Germline loops: CDR1 SGHRS, CDR2 YFSETQ.

The chain carries TRBV6-5 and TRBJ1-2; 8 bases match TRBD1. Germline lookup yields CDR1 MNHEY and CDR2 SVGAGI. V was clipped by 4 bases and J by 7 bases; unmatched bases: 11. CDR3 size: 15 residues. The CDR3 loop is CASSSGQGRPGGYTF. DNA of the CDR3: TGTGCCAGCAGTTCAGGACAGGGCAGGCCGGGTGGCTACACCTTC.

This clonotype was detected a few times. The gene calls are TRBV30 and TRBJ1-1; 7 bases are shared with TRBD1. The CDR3 has 15 amino acids. The trim removed 4 bases at V and 5 bases at J, leaving 13 bases unmatched. CDR1 and CDR2 (germline): GTSNPN, SVGIG (reference sequence). CDR3: CAWIGGNQISTEAFF. The CDR3 coding sequence is TGTGCCTGGATAGGGGGCAATCAAATCAGTACTGAAGCTTTCTTT.

This clonotype was counted ten times or more. The J gene is TRBJ2-2, the V gene TRBV11-2; D is tentatively TRBD1 or TRBD2 (6 bases each). Trimming shortened V by 2 bases and J by 3 bases, and 16 bases separated the two germline ends. This CDR3 has 17 amino acids. Germline V gene lookup returns CDR1 SGHAT and CDR2 FQNNGV. CDR3 sequence reads: CASSLQSGGAYTGELFF. The CDR3 DNA follows: TGTGCCAGCAGCTTACAATCCGGGGGCGCCTACACCGGGGAGCTGTTTTTT.

This clonotype was seen many times. The chain is built from TRBV12-3 or TRBV12-4 and TRBJ1-6, with TRBD1 matching 7 bases. The CDR3 has 16 residues. J gave up 0 bases and V 8 bases, and 7 bases lay outside the gene matches. The DNA for the CDR3 is TGTGCCAGCGCCAAACAGGGGAGCTCCTATAATTCACCCCTCCACTTT. Translation: CASAKQGSSYNSPLHF.

There are many counts of this clonotype. J is TRBJ2-7 and V is TRBV4-1, with D unresolved. V was shortened by 0 bases and J by 3 bases, with 12 bases between the two germline ends. The CDR3 extends over 15 amino acids. The germline gives CDR1 MGHRA, CDR2 YSYEKL. The CDR3 DNA follows: TGCGCCAGCAGCCAAGAGTCGAGGCTAGGCTACGAGCAGTACTTC. Residues: CASSQESRLGYEQYF.

At least ten counts were recorded for this clonotype. The rearrangement uses TRBV6-2 or TRBV6-3 and TRBJ2-7; D gene ambiguous. With 8 bases removed from V and 1 base from J, the gap between germline ends came to 15 bases. Germline CDR1 MNHEY, CDR2 SVGEGT. CDR3 length: 14 amino acids. The CDR3 DNA sequence: TGTGCCAGCCTCAGTCCGACAAGATCCTACGAGCAGTACTTC. Translation: CASLSPTRSYEQYF.

This clonotype was seen ten or more times. V usage is TRBV6-2 or TRBV6-3 and J usage is TRBJ2-7, with 7 bases identical to TRBD1. This CDR3 has 15 amino acids. Germline V CDR1 and CDR2: MNHEY, SVGEGT. V gave up 2 bases and J gave up 6 bases; unmatched junction bases: 10. The CDR3 DNA follows: TGTGCCAGCAGTTACGAGTTACAGGGGCTACGCGAGCAGTACTTC. Translated: CASSYELQGLREQYF.

At least ten counts were recorded for this clonotype. The chain links TRBV28 to TRBJ1-5; TRBD1 aligns across 12 bases. CDR1 and CDR2 from the germline V gene are MDHEN and SYDVKM. Losses at the gene ends were 6 bases for V and 3 bases for J; bases not matched to a gene: 6. This CDR3 is 16 amino acids long. CDR3: CASSRGDRGPNQPQHF. DNA for the CDR3: TGTGCCAGCAGCCGAGGGGACAGGGGGCCCAATCAGCCCCAGCATTTT.

This clonotype was observed many times. The rearrangement joins TRBV6-2 or TRBV6-3 to TRBJ1-1; perhaps TRBD1 as D (5 bases). In germline, CDR1 is MNHEY, CDR2 SVGEGT. This CDR3 contains 17 residues. V was shortened by 8 bases and J by 1 base, with 23 bases between the two germline ends. DNA for the CDR3: TGTGCCAGCCAGAGGGGCCCAGGACTAGGCGAGAACACTGAAGCTTTCTTT. This gives the protein CASQRGPGLGENTEAFF.

At least ten counts were recorded for this clonotype. The chain is built from TRBV29-1 and TRBJ1-1; D perhaps matches TRBD1 (6 bases). The ends were cut back, 7 bases at V and 1 base at J, with 16 bases in the middle. The CDR3 is 14 residues long. Per the germline V gene, CDR1 is SQVTM and CDR2 is ANQGSEA. CDR3 sequence: CSDPGVTWNTEAFF. In DNA form, the CDR3 reads TGCAGCGACCCAGGGGTGACTTGGAACACTGAAGCTTTCTTT.

This clonotype showed up many times. The chain carries TRBV6-1 and TRBJ2-2, with a weak D call TRBD1 (6 bases). V was shortened by 4 bases and J by 3 bases, with 12 bases between the two germline ends. Germline-derived CDR1 and CDR2 are MNHNS and SASEGT. The CDR3 is 15 amino acids. The CDR3 sequence: CASSVTGLHTGELFF. The CDR3 DNA reads as TGTGCCAGCAGTGTCACAGGGTTGCACACCGGGGAGCTGTTTTTT.

This clonotype was observed many times. The chain joins TRBV6-2 or TRBV6-3 to TRBJ2-7, with D perhaps TRBD1 or TRBD2 (5 bases each). The CDR3 spans 15 residues. CDR1 MNHEY and CDR2 SVGEGT come from the germline V gene. Trimming took 7 bases from V and 0 from J, leaving 16 bases between them. The CDR3 spells CASTSRGSTSYEQYF. The DNA of the CDR3 is TGTGCCAGCACTTCCCGGGGCAGTACCTCCTACGAGCAGTACTTC.

This clonotype was seen at least ten times. V and J are TRBV7-9 and TRBJ2-7, with no clear D. Trimming removed 5 bases at V and 3 bases at J, with 11 bases between. The germline CDR1 and CDR2 sequences are SEHNR and FQNEAQ (reference sequence). The CDR3 length is 13 residues. The CDR3 protein is CASSPGWDYEQYF. CDR3 bases: TGTGCCAGCAGCCCCGGATGGGACTACGAGCAGTACTTC. Full variable domain (outside the CDR3, taken from reference TRBV7-9 and TRBJ2-7): DTGVSQNPRHKITKRGQNVTFRCDPISEHNRLYWYRQTLGQGPEFLTYFQNEAQLEKSRLLSDRFSAERPKGSFSTLEIQRTEQGDSAMYLCASSPGWDYEQYFGPGTRLTVT.

There are many counts of this clonotype. This rearrangement joins TRBV4-3 to TRBJ2-1; 10 bases are a match to TRBD2. Germline CDR1 reads LGHNA; CDR2 reads YSLEER. The CDR3 extends over 15 amino acids. The trim removed 4 bases at V and 6 bases at J, leaving 6 bases unmatched. The CDR3, as DNA: TGCGCCAGCAGCCGAAAGCGGGAGGGGCTCAATGAGCAGTTCTTC. Its protein is CASSRKREGLNEQFF.